Described below is a single TCR beta chain sequence and its context. No antigen is known for it. No clone much larger than this one lies a single base away; base qualities are absent. The germline V gene (reference sequence) sets CDR1 to MNHEY and CDR2 to SMNVEV. From its cysteine to its phenylalanine, the CDR3 spans 15 amino acids. The sequence is cut down to CDR3 DNA, 45 bases in frame from base 1. These data belong to a study of cytomegalovirus exposure and HLA in healthy donors (dated by TCRdb to 2017 to 2019). For the study in its entirety: An earlier analysis of approximately 640 of the donors reported more than 250 Gb of sequence data and some 120 million unique TCR beta sequences from 150 million to 200 million T cells. An early release that covered more than 550 HLA-typed donors contained about 300 gigabases of sequencing data and tens of millions of unique TCR sequences. Of the 398 genotyped donors, 80% to 90% were placed in the genetic ancestry cluster associated with self-reported Caucasian donors. The study aimed to test whether signatures of past pathogen exposure could be identified by cataloging public T cell receptors. Using immunosequencing, the study profiled T cell repertoires from about 610 subjects and related those repertoires to cytomegalovirus serostatus. Along with the approximately 600-subject first cohort, a separate validation cohort of over 90 different subjects was used. To predict cytomegalovirus infection status, the study combined high-throughput TCR immunosequencing, statistical association of individual TCRs with disease status, and machine learning. A later analysis re-analyzed previously published TCR beta repertoires from 600 to 850 donors and added high-resolution HLA genotyping to study TCR occurrence patterns. Rather than using new phenotypic data, the later analysis identified candidate immune exposures from TCR beta sequences and from how often those sequences occurred across donors. An earlier analysis of roughly 580 of the donors used high-throughput TCR beta sequencing to judge whether each TCR beta V gene segment behaved as functional or pseudogenic. Alongside the repertoire data, information on donor age, sex, ethnicity and CMV serostatus was compiled. A later genetic analysis took genome-wide SNP genotypes for about 60% of the roughly 670 donors and used that subset as a discovery cohort. All discovery cohort repertoires had been generated using a single sequencing platform. Both class I and class II loci were covered by HLA typing, at four-digit resolution. Typing coverage differed by locus: A, B, C, DRB1 and DQB1 were typed in roughly 620-630 donors, DQA1 in about 510, DPA1 in approximately 610, and DPB1 in just under 490. Because of strong linkage in the cohort, four to six DR-DQ haplotypes were treated as single units for association and clustering. Among 398 genotyped donors of the cohort, an average of about 240,000 unique TCR beta nucleotide sequences was sequenced per donor, of which 15% to 20% were non-productive.

Results the study describes overall, beyond this receptor: V-gene and J-gene trimming of TCR beta chains was associated with a missense DCLRE1C variant in a later genetic analysis, and the association was replicated in an independent cohort. Roughly uniform sequencing depth across donors was assumed in presence/absence analyses, although this assumption may not hold. Most TCR sequences were observed very rarely across donors, whereas some public TCRs were present in many individuals. According to a later analysis, most CMV-associated TCR beta chains appeared to be HLA-restricted, and the HLA associations seemed to be driven largely by CMV exposure. A cluster of highly shared sequence variants was judged likely to be a technical artifact of the sequencing pipeline. In this cohort, only TCR beta chains were sequenced, and detectable features were limited by the absence of alpha or paired-chain data. In vitro tests confirmed that a few of the cytomegalovirus-associated TCR beta chains recognize cytomegalovirus antigens. A later analysis reported that several top co-occurrence clusters appeared linked to parvovirus B19, influenza, CMV and Epstein-Barr virus. The classifier was reported to diagnose cytomegalovirus status with high specificity and sensitivity in both the original and validation cohorts. A further reported finding was that TCR beta sequences accurately predicted the HLA-A and HLA-B alleles for most subjects in the first cohort. A later analysis found that HLA-associated TCR beta chains were more clonally expanded and had lower generation probabilities than equally common non-associated chains. It was suggested by the authors that the approach could potentially be generalized to other disease states and immunological phenotypes. The 87-base-pair reads could not distinguish some IMGT-functional V segments, including TRBV6-2 and TRBV6-3, so those segments were excluded. CMV serostatus was the only immune exposure information available for the cohort. Linkage disequilibrium might explain the correlated functional status among segregating V segments, but an unknown experimental factor could not be excluded. Compared with the roughly 670-donor mean, donors in an Asian-associated ancestry cluster had fewer N-insertions in productive TCRs, according to a later genetic analysis. Assigning TCR associations to individual alleles was difficult when HLA alleles, especially DR and DQ, strongly co-occurred. In a later analysis, over 15,000 TCR beta sequences were associated with specific HLA alleles at a false discovery rate of 0.05. In an earlier analysis of around 600 of the donors, most TCR beta V segments were observed in productive rearrangements about 87% or about 30% of the time, broadly matching IMGT annotations. Because some donors lacked HLA typing at each locus, the association tests relied only on the typed subset. In the study, about 150 TCR beta chains were listed as associated with cytomegalovirus. According to a later analysis, TCR association rates differed among HLA loci, with DRB1 alleles showing the most associated TCRs and HLA-C alleles showing the fewest. The earlier analysis of a few hundred of the donors excluded some 16 rarely observed V segments, including chromosome 9 orphons, because counts were too low.

The cohort was made up of several hundred healthy bone marrow donors. Cohort members were all nominally healthy when sampled, although unrecorded immune exposures were likely present. The donor tested CMV seronegative, placing the donor among the roughly 350 seronegative members of the cohort. A peripheral blood sample was provided by each donor, and peripheral blood mononuclear cells were used for TCR beta sequencing. Genomic DNA extraction from the blood cell samples was performed with the Qiagen DNeasy Blood Extraction Kit. Libraries were built with the immunoSEQ multiplex PCR assay. A mixture of 60 forward primers for TCR Vbeta segments and 13 reverse primers for TCR Jbeta segments was used in the multiplex PCR. A multiplex PCR assay on genomic DNA amplified the CDR3 region of rearranged TCR beta genes. The Illumina HiSeq System was used to sequence the amplified TCR beta libraries as 87-base-pair reads. On the study's bioinformatics: In a later analysis, roughly 80 million unique TCR beta chains were counted across the approximately 620 repertoires, and approximately 11 million of these chains were shared by at least two donors. A nearest-neighbor algorithm error-corrected the raw reads and collapsed the reads into unique sequences, merging closely related sequences to remove PCR and sequencing errors. V, D and J gene segments were assigned by aligning CDR3 sequences to IMGT reference sequences. For a sequence to be retained, a match of at least six nucleotides to both a V gene segment and a J gene segment was required. Rearrangements were called productive when the CDR3 lacked stop codons and stayed in frame with V and J; all others were non-productive. Following IMGT convention, CDR3 was defined as the stretch from the second conserved V-encoded cysteine to the conserved J-encoded phenylalanine. Sequences without an unambiguous match to a single V gene segment were excluded from the earlier analysis of several hundred of the donors. In an earlier analysis of roughly 600 of the donors, a V segment was called functional when productive rearrangements were above 56.7%, and segregating when the standard deviation between donors exceeded 5%. A statistical classification framework was built for diagnosing cytomegalovirus status from the catalog of TCR beta chain sequences. V and J gene assignment, in a later analysis, came from comparing TCR nucleotide sequences with IMGT/GENE-DB human TR gene sequences. In a later analysis, CDR3 sequences and most-parsimonious VDJ recombination scenarios were assigned using the TCRdist pipeline. A later analysis defined each TCR beta chain by its CDR3 amino acid sequence plus V-gene family, and excluded reads lacking a unique V-gene family. To address suspected cross-contamination and a sequencing artifact, a later analysis removed 592 highly shared, low-generation-probability nucleotide sequences. For each public chain, a later analysis derived a clonal expansion index from normalized ranks of inferred template counts within each repertoire. In a later analysis, generation probabilities were computed with a VDJ recombination model fitted to out-of-frame rearrangements, and the resulting probabilities were checked against IGoR. A later analysis scored TCR-TCR, TCR-HLA and TCR-CMV co-occurrence with hypergeometric tests, applying a repertoire-size bias correction to TCR pairs. To estimate false discovery rates, a later analysis permuted the HLA or CMV assignments 20 times. In a later analysis, co-occurring TCRs were grouped using DBSCAN, and TCRdist sequence similarity was added for clustering within HLA-allele-positive subsets. Repertoires with fewer than 30,000 or more than 120,000 public chains were left out of co-occurrence clustering, as were four to six repertoires with anomalous nucleotide sharing. TCRdb's version of the immuneACCESS table is confined to in-frame rearrangements and falls short of the full clone set. An unresolved V gene accounts for under half of the shortfall where checked; the remainder is of unknown origin. The V and J calls and clone size were taken over from that table, and D and trimming were inferred from the DNA. The sample records fewer than 250,000 clones, 65% to 85% of which are singletons. The leading ten clones occupy around 1.6% of the sample.

The chain was built from TRBV27 and TRBJ2-5; D gene: possibly TRBD2, on 5 matching bases. The J call may be incorrect, as the DNA end agrees better with TRBJ2-7. The clonotype originates from a woman aged 18-30 years in good health and CMV-seronegative. The source material was PBMCs. The CDR3 region has the sequence CASSLTAGRGYEQYF. The nucleotide sequence is given as TGTGCCAGCAGTTTAACGGCGGGTCGCGGCTACGAGCAGTACTTC.